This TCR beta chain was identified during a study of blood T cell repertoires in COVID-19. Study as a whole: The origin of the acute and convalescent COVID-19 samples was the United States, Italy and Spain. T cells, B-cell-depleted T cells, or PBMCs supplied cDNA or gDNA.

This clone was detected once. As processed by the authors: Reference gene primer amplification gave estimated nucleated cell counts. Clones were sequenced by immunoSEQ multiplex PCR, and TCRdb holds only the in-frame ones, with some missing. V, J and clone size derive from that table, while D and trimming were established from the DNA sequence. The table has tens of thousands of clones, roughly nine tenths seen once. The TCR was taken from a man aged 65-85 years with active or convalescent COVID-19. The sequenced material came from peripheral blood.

CDR3 in DNA: TGTGCCAGCAGCCAAGGGCCGAACACCGGGGAGCTGTTTTTT. It yields the protein CASSQGPNTGELFF. V and J are TRBV3-1 (or the pseudogene TRBV3-2) and TRBJ2-2; D unresolved. CDR3 size: 14 residues. CDR1 is LGHDT and CDR2 is YNNKEL in the germline V gene (reference sequence). V lost 1 base to trimming and J lost 0 bases, with 3 bases between them.